This T cell receptor (beta chain) was identified during a study of radiotherapy plus CTLA-4 blockade in lung cancer. Turning to the study itself: Among enrolled patients, over 15% responded and 30% to 40% achieved disease control.

Study-wide points: The study found tumor-derived TCR clones expanded in blood after radiotherapy plus ipilimumab.

There are a few counts of this clone. Its antigen is currently unknown. Measured with immunoSEQ multiplex PCR; TCRdb has only the in-frame clones, and not every one. Of about 62,000 clones in the sample, 60% to 85% were seen once. Sequencing used peripheral blood, obtained from a patient treated with radiotherapy plus ipilimumab. This TCR derives from a human donor with non-small cell lung cancer who had a complete response to radiotherapy plus ipilimumab.

This CDR3 is CASSLAGGGADTQYF. For the CDR3, the DNA is TGTGCCAGCAGTCTAGCGGGGGGAGGAGCAGATACGCAGTATTTT. The gene calls are TRBV6-5 and TRBJ2-3; TRBD2 matches at 11 bases. Trimming took 5 bases from V and 4 from J; bases not matched to a gene: 5. The germline CDR1 and CDR2 sequences are MNHEY and SVGAGI. The CDR3 covers 15 residues.